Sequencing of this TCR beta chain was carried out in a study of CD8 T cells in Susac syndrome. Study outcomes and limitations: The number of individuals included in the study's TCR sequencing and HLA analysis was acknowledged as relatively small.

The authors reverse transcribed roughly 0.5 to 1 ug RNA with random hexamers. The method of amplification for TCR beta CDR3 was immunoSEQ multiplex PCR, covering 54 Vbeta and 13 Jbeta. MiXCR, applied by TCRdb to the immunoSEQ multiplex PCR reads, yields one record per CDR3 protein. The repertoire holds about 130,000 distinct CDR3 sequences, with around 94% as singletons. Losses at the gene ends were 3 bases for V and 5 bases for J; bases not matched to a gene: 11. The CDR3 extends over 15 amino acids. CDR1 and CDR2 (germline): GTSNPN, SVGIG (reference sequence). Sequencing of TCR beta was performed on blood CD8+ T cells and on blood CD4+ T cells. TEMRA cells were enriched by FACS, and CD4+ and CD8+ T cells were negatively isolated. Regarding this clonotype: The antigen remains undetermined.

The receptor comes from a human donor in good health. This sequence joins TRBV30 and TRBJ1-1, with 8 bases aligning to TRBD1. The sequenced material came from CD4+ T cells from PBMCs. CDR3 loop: CAWRRPDREGTEAFF. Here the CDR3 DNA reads TGTGCCTGGAGACGACCGGACAGGGAGGGTACTGAAGCTTTCTTT. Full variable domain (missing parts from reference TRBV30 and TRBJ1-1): SQTIHQWPATLVQPVGSPLSLECTVEGTSNPNLYWYRQAAGRGLQLLFYSVGIGQISSEVPQNLSASRPQDRQFILSSKKLLLSDSGFYLCAWRRPDREGTEAFFGQGTRLTVV.